This section outlines one T cell receptor (beta chain) sequence together with its context. The table lists this clonotype with a count of one. This receptor's antigen is unknown. No per-base quality is available; no much larger clone lies one base away. A single read is weak support. Libraries were constructed by multiplex PCR. Sequencing was performed on an Illumina HiSeq 4000. CDR3 regions were amplified by Arm-PCR with iRepertoire HTBI primers to construct TCR beta libraries. Before sequencing, the PCR products underwent gel purification. Per the original workflow: Gene usage analysis of CDR3 amino acid clonotypes relied on the 62 TRBV and more than twelve TRBJ segments identified across samples. COPE and FqMerger were used to merge the filtered high-quality paired reads into contigs. BLAST was used to align contigs to IMGT TRBV, TRBD and TRBJ reference genes, with CDR3 defined following IMGT. Any clonotype with a frequency above 0.1% was counted as a highly expanded clone. Shannon entropy served as the measure of repertoire diversity, while the Gini coefficient captured V-J evenness. Public clonotypes were defined as clonotypes shared by more than one individual. The raw public reads went through TCRdb reprocessing: fastp at Q25, MiXCR clone calling, in-frame beta chains kept. Rows are combined by CDR3 protein, so each entry shows the most common genes and DNA. None of the V and J calls come from the authors' own analysis; TCRdb made them. The sample data list hundreds of thousands of distinct CDR3 sequences, and around a fifth of these were observed just once. About an eighth of the sample comes from the top ten.

From the germline V gene, CDR1 is MNHEY and CDR2 is SVGEGT. Cut back by 2 bases and 8 bases, the V and J ends lie 19 bases apart. The CDR3 covers 16 residues, taking in both the cysteine and the phenylalanine. The kept DNA is CDR3 alone, 48 bases in frame from the first base. This entry comes from a study of regulatory T cells in long-lasting Graves disease listed by TCRdb under 2021. With respect to the entire study: Persistent Graves' disease meant more than 5 years of antithyroid drug treatment with TSH receptor autoantibodies that stayed positive. The study took place in China and was registered as a clinical trial. A total of around 35 samples underwent TCR sequencing: about 13 from persistent and some 20 from newly diagnosed Graves' disease patients. On average, persistent Graves' disease patients in the clinical cohort had been on antithyroid drugs for eight to twelve years. Persistent Graves' disease patients were compared with newly diagnosed Graves' disease patients by peripheral blood TCR sequencing and RNA sequencing.

The intended sense of this specimen's time point label: persistent/refractory GD, antithyroid drugs over 5 years with positive TRAb. For both TCR sequencing and RNA sequencing, RNA was extracted from PBMCs in TRIzol. The diagnosis of Graves' disease was made according to American Thyroid Association guidelines. Recruitment of patients was carried out at an endocrinology department in Xi'an, China. Each patient gave 7 to 9.5 milliliters of peripheral blood, collected in an EDTA anticoagulant tube. PBMCs were isolated by Ficoll Paque Plus density gradient separation without further T cell sorting. An Agilent 2100 Bioanalyzer and agarose gel were used to check RNA quality, while a NanoDrop 2000 measured RNA concentration. The paper as a whole reports these results and caveats: The authors noted that the small sample size was a limitation that may lower accuracy. More public clonotypes were shared among persistent patients (roughly 3,000) than among newly diagnosed patients (roughly 1,000). Sequencing and analysis were limited to the TCR beta chain. Persistent disease showed preferential use of TRBV28, TRBJ1-2 and TRBJ2-5, whereas newly diagnosed disease favored TRBV20-1 and TRBJ2-1. Compared with newly diagnosed patients, persistent Graves' disease patients had lower TCR Shannon entropy and fewer highly expanded clones, which suggests clonal expansion. Only peripheral blood was studied, because thyroid tissue, the primary lesion, was inaccessible.

This specimen was peripheral blood mononuclear cells (PBMCs), taken when the disease was refractory, from a patient treated with antithyroid drugs. The chain uses TRBV6-2 or TRBV6-3 and TRBJ2-1; perhaps TRBD2 is the D gene, with 6 bases matching. The TCR was taken from a female donor with Graves disease. Here the CDR3 is given as CASSYVGGYRWDEQFF. The DNA is as follows: TGTGCCAGCAGTTACGTAGGAGGGTACAGGTGGGATGAGCAGTTCTTC.